What follows are 23 T cell receptor beta chains derived from one specimen sequenced in a study of regulatory T cells in long-lasting Graves disease. Library construction for TCR beta used iRepertoire HTBI primers and Arm-PCR of CDR3 regions. TCRdb itself ran the multiplex PCR reads through MiXCR, one entry per CDR3 protein. Here the sample spans around 450,000 distinct CDR3 sequences, about 22% being singletons. Time point noted: persistent/refractory GD, antithyroid drugs over 5 years with positive TRAb. The TCR library was prepared using RNA isolated from PBMCs. Source: peripheral blood mononuclear cells (PBMCs), taken when the disease was refractory, from a patient treated with antithyroid drugs. These TCRs come from a female donor with Graves disease.

This clonotype was seen just once. This sequence joins TRBV5-1 and TRBJ2-6; D remains ambiguous. The V gene's germline CDR1 is SGHRS and CDR2 YFSETQ. CDR3 length equals 18 residues. V was clipped by 1 base and J by 4 bases, with 18 bases between them. The CDR3 sequence: CASSLSGSPSRGANVLTF. Here the CDR3 DNA reads TGCGCCAGCAGCTTGTCAGGATCACCCAGTCGAGGGGCCAACGTCCTGACTTTC.

This clonotype appeared many times. The rearrangement joins TRBV7-2 to TRBJ1-1; D is unclear. The CDR3 extends over 14 amino acids. Germline V gene sequence: CDR1 SGHTA, CDR2 FQGNSA. The ends were cut back, 2 bases at V and 1 base at J, with 8 bases in the middle. CDR3 nucleotide sequence: TGTGCCAGCAGCTTAAGAGGAGCGAACACTGAAGCTTTCTTT. As protein: CASSLRGANTEAFF.

In its sample, this clonotype was seen a few times. The CDR3, as DNA: TGTGCCAGCAGCTTAAACAGGGAAGGGTATGGCTACACCTTC. Its protein is CASSLNREGYGYTF. The chain has TRBV11-2 and TRBJ1-2; possible D gene TRBD1, 6 bases. CDR1 is SGHAT, CDR2 FQNNGV, per germline. Trimming took off 2 bases at V and 5 bases at J, with 12 bases between the two ends. This CDR3 spans 14 amino acids.

The CDR3 nucleotides are TGTGCCAGCTATAGTTACGGGACAGGGTCAAACCAAAAACTTAACACTGAAGCTTTCTTT. It specifies CASYSYGTGSNQKLNTEAFF. The V and J genes are TRBV27 and TRBJ1-1, with 9 bases identical to TRBD1. Trimming removed 8 bases from V and 2 bases from J; junction bases left unmatched: 24. Per germline, CDR1 MNHEY and CDR2 SMNVEV (reference sequence). This CDR3 spans 20 amino acids.

The rearrangement links TRBV12-3 or TRBV12-4 to TRBJ1-3; D uncertain. With 5 bases removed from V and 4 bases from J, the gap between germline ends came to 9 bases. This CDR3 contains 13 residues. The CDR3 DNA sequence: TGTGCCAGCAGTCCTATGCAGGGAAACACCATATATTTT. Translation gives CASSPMQGNTIYF.

The chain combines TRBV7-8 with TRBJ1-5, with D hard to call. This CDR3 comprises 14 residues. V lost 3 bases, J lost 4 bases, and 10 bases lay in between. Germline CDR1 and CDR2: SGHVS and FQNEAQ. As DNA, the CDR3 is TGTGCCAGCAGCTTTTACGGAGGAAATCAGCCCCAGCATTTT. It translates to CASSFYGGNQPQHF.

The rearrangement uses TRBV6-1 and TRBJ2-7; D remains unclear. The germline V gene encodes CDR1 MNHNS and CDR2 SASEGT. The CDR3 is made up of 11 amino acids. V was pared by 10 bases and J by 5 bases, with 12 bases between. The CDR3: CANSLGHEQYF. The CDR3 region has the DNA TGTGCCAACTCCCTCGGACACGAGCAGTACTTC.

This clonotype was observed at least ten times. The chain is built from TRBV28 and TRBJ2-5; 10 nucleotides align to TRBD1. Germline-derived CDR1 and CDR2 are MDHEN and SYDVKM. The junction had 6 bases not matched to a gene; V was cut back by 6 bases and J by 5 bases. CDR3 length: 14 amino acids. The CDR3 loop is CASSRQGAGETQYF. The CDR3 nucleotides read TGTGCCAGCAGCCGACAGGGGGCGGGTGAGACCCAGTACTTC.

This clonotype came up many times. The chain couples TRBV7-9 to TRBJ1-1, with D perhaps TRBD1 (5 bases). CDR1 and CDR2 (germline): SEHNR, FQNEAQ (reference sequence). CDR3 length equals 15 residues. Trimming took off 6 bases at V and 0 bases at J, with 14 bases between the two ends. Here the CDR3 reads CASSLTDSMNTEAFF. The CDR3 bases are TGTGCCAGCAGTTTGACAGACAGCATGAACACTGAAGCTTTCTTT. The complete variable domain, with remaining parts taken from reference TRBV7-9 and TRBJ1-1, reads DTGVSQNPRHKITKRGQNVTFRCDPISEHNRLYWYRQTLGQGPEFLTYFQNEAQLEKSRLLSDRFSAERPKGSFSTLEIQRTEQGDSAMYLCASSLTDSMNTEAFFGQGTRLTVV.

This sequence joins TRBV29-1 and TRBJ1-2, with D uncertain. The length of the CDR3 is 14 residues. Germline V lookup: CDR1 SQVTM, CDR2 ANQGSEA. The V end was cut by 1 base, the J end by 7 bases, with 16 bases between. The CDR3 spells CSVEGGQVTGGYTF. The CDR3 region has the DNA TGCAGCGTTGAAGGTGGGCAGGTGACTGGTGGCTACACCTTC. Looking up the rest from reference TRBV29-1 and TRBJ1-2 gives the full variable domain: SAVISQKPSRDICQRGTSLTIQCQVDSQVTMMFWYRQQPGQSLTLIATANQGSEATYESGFVIDKFPISRPNLTFSTLTVSNMSPEDSSIYLCSVEGGQVTGGYTFGSGTRLTVV.

This clonotype occurred many times. CDR3 sequence reads: CASSDPNRDGHQPQHF. CDR3 nucleotides: TGTGCCAGCAGTGACCCCAACAGGGACGGCCACCAGCCCCAGCATTTT. V is TRBV6-1 and J is TRBJ1-5; tentative D call: TRBD1 (6 bases). The CDR3 length is 16 residues. CDR1 is MNHNS and CDR2 is SASEGT in the germline V gene. V lost 3 bases and J 7 bases, leaving 19 bases between the germline ends.

As regards this clonotype: A much larger clone lies a single base off, so this may be a read error. This chain joins TRBV6-5 and TRBJ2-7, with TRBD1 identical over 7 bases. The CDR3 is 18 amino acids. From germline, CDR1 is MNHEY and CDR2 SVGAGI. Trimming took 3 bases from V and 2 from J; bases not matched to a gene: 16. DNA of the CDR3: TGTGCCAGCAGTTATGCCCCACGACAGGGACCGGTCCCCTACGAGCAGTACTTC. Amino acid sequence: CASSYAPRQGPVPYEQYF.

V usage is TRBV5-5 and J usage is TRBJ1-1; D gene ambiguous. Trimming pared 3 bases from V and 0 bases from J, leaving 15 bases between. CDR1 SGHKS and CDR2 YYEKEE come from the germline V gene (reference sequence). There are 16 residues in the CDR3. For the CDR3, the DNA is TGTGCCAGCAGCTGGGGTCCATCACCTATGAACACTGAAGCTTTCTTT. Translation gives CASSWGPSPMNTEAFF.

V usage is TRBV12-3 or TRBV12-4 and J usage is TRBJ2-1; D remains unclear. The CDR3 is 11 amino acids. The V gene lost 3 bases and the J gene lost 9 bases, with 6 bases spanning the gap. The chain's CDR3 is CASSFNTEQFF. The CDR3 coding sequence is TGTGCCAGCAGTTTTAACACTGAGCAGTTCTTC.

This clonotype was observed a few times. V gene TRBV27 combines with J gene TRBJ1-1; D is unclear. Germline loops: CDR1 MNHEY, CDR2 SMNVEV (reference sequence). Between the trimmed V and J ends, which lost 10 bases and 6 bases, there was a span of 15 bases. The CDR3 is 12 residues long. The CDR3 sequence: CATPGRKPEAFF. In DNA, the CDR3 is TGTGCCACCCCCGGCCGGAAGCCTGAAGCTTTCTTT.

The rearrangement links TRBV7-2 to TRBJ2-1, with 12 bases aligning to TRBD2. Germline trimming cut 2 bases from V and 7 bases from J; bases unmatched to any gene: 3. The CDR3 is made up of 15 amino acids. Per germline, CDR1 SGHTA and CDR2 FQGNSA. CDR3 region: CASSLLAGGQNEQFF. CDR3 coding DNA: TGTGCCAGCAGCTTACTAGCGGGGGGGCAGAATGAGCAGTTCTTC.

This clonotype turned up a few times. The chain employs TRBV7-2 and TRBJ2-5, with 9 bases lining up with TRBD1. Germline trimming cut 6 bases from V and 5 bases from J; bases unmatched to any gene: 10. This CDR3 is 15 amino acids long. CDR1 SGHTA and CDR2 FQGNSA come from the germline V gene. CDR3 DNA: TGTGCCAGCAGAGGGGGACAGGGTTTGGTGGAGACCCAGTACTTC. Residues: CASRGGQGLVETQYF.

Only a few counts were recorded for this clonotype. The rearrangement uses TRBV29-1 and TRBJ1-3, with 8 nucleotides matching TRBD1. Germline values: CDR1 SQVTM, CDR2 ANQGSEA. V lost 6 bases to trimming and J lost 2 bases; unmatched junction nucleotides: 3. CDR3 length: 13 residues. CDR3: CSVAGGAGNTIYF. The CDR3 region has the DNA TGCAGCGTCGCAGGGGGCGCTGGAAACACCATATATTTT.

This clonotype turned up a few times. The CDR3 protein is CASSSRGRNSPLHF. CDR3 DNA sequence: TGTGCCAGCAGTAGCCGGGGCAGGAATTCACCCCTCCACTTT. This chain links TRBV12-3 or TRBV12-4 with TRBJ1-6; weak D call: TRBD1 (5 bases). Trimming shortened V by 5 bases and J by 7 bases, and 12 bases separated the two germline ends. This CDR3 comprises 14 residues.

The chain couples TRBV20-1 to TRBJ1-2; TRBD1 might be the D (5 bases). Trimming cost V 4 bases and J 7 bases, with 19 bases left between them. Looked up from germline, CDR1 is DFQATT and CDR2 is SNEGSKA (reference sequence). This CDR3 has 14 residues. The CDR3 nucleotides are TGCAGTGCTACCGGTGAGGGGAAAAGGTCTGGCTACACCTTC. This translates into CSATGEGKRSGYTF.

The chain links TRBV7-2 to TRBJ1-1; 9 bases align to TRBD1. Germline CDR1 and CDR2: SGHTA and FQGNSA. Trimming at V came to 1 base and at J to 5 bases, leaving 5 bases not matched to a gene. This CDR3 spans 15 amino acids. CDR3 in amino acids: CASSLDLDRGTEAFF. The CDR3 DNA reads TGTGCCAGCAGCTTAGACCTGGACAGGGGAACTGAAGCTTTCTTT.

This rearrangement joins TRBV7-9 to TRBJ2-4; 9 nucleotides line up with TRBD2. The V gene end was trimmed by 3 bases and the J gene end by 4 bases; junction bases not matched to a gene: 19. The length of the CDR3 is 20 residues. The V gene's germline CDR1 is SEHNR and CDR2 FQNEAQ (reference sequence). The CDR3 region is CASSFSQPPSPAGGKNIQYF. The CDR3 DNA reads as TGTGCCAGCAGCTTCTCTCAGCCTCCCAGCCCCGCGGGAGGGAAAAACATTCAGTACTTC.

The J gene is TRBJ2-1, the V gene TRBV28, with 10 bases lining up with TRBD2. CDR3 length: 18 amino acids. The V and J ends lost 1 base and 4 bases, in that order; junction bases with no gene match: 10. Germline CDR1 MDHEN, CDR2 SYDVKM. The CDR3 coding sequence is TGTGCCAGCAGTTTATCTCTAAAAGCGGGAGGGCCGTACAATGAGCAGTTCTTC. This gives the protein CASSLSLKAGGPYNEQFF.